This T cell receptor (beta chain) came from a study of cytomegalovirus exposure and HLA in healthy donors. Study-wide context: From HLA-typed donors, an early data release held around 85 million unique TCRs. Study results and caveats: Later analysis suggested links between common viral pathogens and several top significant clusters. In an earlier analysis, productive rearrangement rates for most beta V segments clustered near 87% or 30%. With later analysis, a missense DCLRE1C variant became linked to TCR beta V- and J-gene trimming.

This clone was observed once. Its antigen is not known. This CDR3 is built from 12 residues. V was pared by 5 bases and J by 5 bases, with 10 bases between. CDR1 is SQVTM and CDR2 is ANQGSEA in the germline V gene. Vbeta (60) and Jbeta (13) primers were used in the PCR. This table comes from immunoSEQ multiplex PCR, and its TCRdb copy is limited to in-frame clones, with some not included. This table has approximately 170,000 clones, approximately 81% appearing once. The TCR originated in a man aged 45-65 years in good health and CMV-seropositive. V gene TRBV29-1 combines with J gene TRBJ2-1; tentative D call: TRBD2 (6 bases). Sequenced input: PBMCs. In DNA, the CDR3 is TGCAGCGTTCCACGGGGGAACAATGAGCAGTTCTTC. It is translated as CSVPRGNNEQFF.